The T cell receptor beta chain described here comes from a study of T cells in localized non-small cell lung cancer. Study-level findings and limits: Highest T cell clonality was seen in uninvolved adjacent lung, surpassing that measured in tumor. Adjacent lung tissue had a median about 58 of the top 100 clones found in the tumor. Sequencing covered just one tumor region, so heterogeneity cannot be ruled out.

The V and J ends lost 0 bases and 0 bases respectively, with 7 bases between them. The V gene's germline CDR1 is SGHRS and CDR2 YFSETQ. This CDR3 is 15 amino acids long. A word on this clone: Antigen: not known.

Assay: immunoSEQ multiplex PCR; the TCRdb copy retains only in-frame clones and omits some. Of about 29,000 clones listed, 80% to 90% are singletons. This material consisted of peripheral blood, taken before any cancer treatment. The sequence was collected from a woman aged 35 to 69 with stage I lung adenocarcinoma. The chain joins TRBV5-1 to TRBJ2-1; the D is unclear. CDR3 sequence reads: CASSLVSGSYNEQFF. The CDR3 DNA follows: TGCGCCAGCAGCTTGGTGTCTGGCTCCTACAATGAGCAGTTCTTC.